A selection of T cell receptor beta chains follows, all from one sample in a study of cytomegalovirus exposure and HLA in healthy donors. Here immunoSEQ multiplex PCR was the method, and the copy in TCRdb shows in-frame clones only, minus some. This listing includes under 200,000 clones. The sequenced sample was PBMCs. The receptors here all came from a man aged 30-40 years in good health and CMV-seronegative. Each CDR3 is given with its conserved first and last residue.

V	CDR3
TRBV4-2	CASSQYRGTSGPTDTQYF
TRBV27	CASGRGADTQYF
TRBV15	CATSTPSILVNEQYF
TRBV19	CASSPWTSGRHGNEQFF
TRBV6-1	CASTGQGGQPQHF
TRBV27	CASSLSAQARWETQYF
TRBV4-1	CASTPQGSRYGYTF
TRBV12-5	CASGFGVQETQYF
TRBV5-1	CASSASGSLNNEQFF
TRBV27	CASSTRTSGAYQETQYF
TRBV28	CASSYNRGRRYTEAFF
TRBV7-8	CASRRLAGSNEQFF
TRBV27	CASSSLSGTGFSADGYTF
TRBV7-2	CASSLYGTTQETQYF
TRBV19	CASTLKGETTYLNTEAFF
TRBV11-2	CASRGGTSGRAYNEQFF